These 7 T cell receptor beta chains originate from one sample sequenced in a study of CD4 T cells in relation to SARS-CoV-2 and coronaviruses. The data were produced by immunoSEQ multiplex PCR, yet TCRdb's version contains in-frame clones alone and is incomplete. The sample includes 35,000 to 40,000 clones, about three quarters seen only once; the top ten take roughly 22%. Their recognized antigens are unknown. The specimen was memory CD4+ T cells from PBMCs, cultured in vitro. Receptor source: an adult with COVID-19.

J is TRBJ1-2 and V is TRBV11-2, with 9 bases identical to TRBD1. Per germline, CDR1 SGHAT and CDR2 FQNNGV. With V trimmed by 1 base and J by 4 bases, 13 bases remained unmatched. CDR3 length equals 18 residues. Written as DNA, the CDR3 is TGTGCCAGCAGCTTAGTCCCGGGACAGGGAACGAAACGCTATGGCTACACCTTC. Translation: CASSLVPGQGTKRYGYTF.

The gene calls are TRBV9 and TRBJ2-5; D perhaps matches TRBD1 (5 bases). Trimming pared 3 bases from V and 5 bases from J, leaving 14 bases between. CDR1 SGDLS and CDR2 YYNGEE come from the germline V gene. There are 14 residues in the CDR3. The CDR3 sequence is CASSAETAQETQYF. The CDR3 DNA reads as TGTGCCAGCAGCGCCGAGACAGCACAGGAGACCCAGTACTTC.

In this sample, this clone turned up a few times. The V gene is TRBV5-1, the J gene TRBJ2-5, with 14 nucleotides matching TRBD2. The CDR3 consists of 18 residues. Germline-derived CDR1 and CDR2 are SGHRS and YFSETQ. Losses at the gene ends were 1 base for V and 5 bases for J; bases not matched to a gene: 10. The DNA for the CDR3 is TGCGCCAGCAGCTTGAGCAGGGGACTAGCGGGAGAAGGCGAGACCCAGTACTTC. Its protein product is CASSLSRGLAGEGETQYF.

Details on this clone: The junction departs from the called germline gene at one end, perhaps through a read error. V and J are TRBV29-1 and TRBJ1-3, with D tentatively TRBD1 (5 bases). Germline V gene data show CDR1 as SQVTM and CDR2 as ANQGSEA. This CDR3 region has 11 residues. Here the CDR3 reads CSVEFRGTPVF. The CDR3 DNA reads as TGCAGCGTTGAATTTCGCGGGACGCCGGTCTTT.

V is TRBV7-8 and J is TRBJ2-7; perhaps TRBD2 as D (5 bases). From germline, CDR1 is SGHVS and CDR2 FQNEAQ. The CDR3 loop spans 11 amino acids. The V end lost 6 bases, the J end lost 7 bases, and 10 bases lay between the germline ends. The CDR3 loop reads CASRLRGEQYF. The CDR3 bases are TGTGCCAGCAGATTACGGGGAGAGCAGTACTTC.

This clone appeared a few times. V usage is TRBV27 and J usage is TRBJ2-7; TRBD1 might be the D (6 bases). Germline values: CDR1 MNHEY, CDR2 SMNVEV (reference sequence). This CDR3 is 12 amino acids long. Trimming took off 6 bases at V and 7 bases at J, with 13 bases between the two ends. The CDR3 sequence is CASRGHYREQYF. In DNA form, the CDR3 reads TGTGCCAGCAGGGGACATTACAGGGAGCAGTACTTC.

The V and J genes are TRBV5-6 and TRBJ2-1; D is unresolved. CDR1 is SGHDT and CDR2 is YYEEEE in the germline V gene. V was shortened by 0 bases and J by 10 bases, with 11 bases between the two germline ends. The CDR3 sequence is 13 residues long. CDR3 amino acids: CASSLVTYWEQFF. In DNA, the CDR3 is TGTGCCAGCAGCTTGGTTACATACTGGGAGCAGTTCTTC.